This T cell receptor beta chain was found in a study of T cell responses to AZD1222 COVID-19 vaccine. Findings and limits, study-wide: A mostly white British donor set with more females was recruited, and clonal diversity was possibly underestimated. Following two doses of AZD1222, Spike-specific TCR breadth and depth rose. It was only after the peak T cell response that any repertoires were sampled. Just a handful of AZD1222 recipients tested seropositive at baseline.

A remark on this clone: Its antigen is as yet unknown. A read error may account for a junction end that differs from germline.

CDR1 is SSHAT and CDR2 is FNYEAQ in the germline V gene (reference sequence). The CDR3 runs to 13 residues. Clones were read by immunoSEQ multiplex PCR, and TCRdb kept only the in-frame ones, dropping some. The table shows approximately 150,000 clones, with approximately 92% occurring only once. The chain uses TRBV7-7 and TRBJ2-5; 8 bases match TRBD2. The source material was peripheral blood, sampled 28 days after the second AZD1222 dose. This TCR came from an adult who received the AZD1222 COVID-19 vaccine. The CDR3 reads CASSGTRVETQYF. CDR3 nucleotide sequence: TGTGCTAGCAGCGGGACTAGGGTCGAGACCCAGTACTTC.